This T cell receptor beta chain was sequenced during a study of cytomegalovirus exposure and HLA in healthy donors. Healthy bone marrow donors made up the donors. V lost 5 bases to trimming and J lost 0 bases, with 24 bases between them. The CDR3 consists of 19 residues. The V gene's germline CDR1 is SGHTA and CDR2 FQGTGA. The PCR was carried out with 60 Vbeta primers and 13 Jbeta primers. Generated by immunoSEQ multiplex PCR, the TCRdb table keeps only in-frame clones and is missing some. The sample gives roughly 170,000 clones, 70% to 85% of which show up once; around 1.6% is in the top ten. V gene TRBV7-3 combines with J gene TRBJ2-3; D not resolved. The sequencing input was PBMCs. The sequence came from a woman under 40 in good health and CMV-seronegative. The CDR3 region has the DNA TGTGCCAGCAGCCCCGCTCGGAGCGCCGCGTTGGCTAGCACAGATACGCAGTATTTT. Translating gives CASSPARSAALASTDTQYF.